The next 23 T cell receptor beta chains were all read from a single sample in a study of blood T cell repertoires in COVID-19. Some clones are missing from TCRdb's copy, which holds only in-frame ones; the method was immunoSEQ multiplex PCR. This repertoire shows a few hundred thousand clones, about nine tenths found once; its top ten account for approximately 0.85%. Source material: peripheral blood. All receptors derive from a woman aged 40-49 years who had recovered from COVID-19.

As DNA, the CDR3 is TGTGCCAGCAGCCGCGGACAGGGCTACGAGCAGTACTTC. Its protein product is CASSRGQGYEQYF. This chain joins TRBV7-9 and TRBJ2-7, with 8 bases lining up with TRBD1. The CDR3 spans 13 residues. Unmatched junction bases numbered 3, after V lost 5 bases and J lost 3 bases. The germline V gene encodes CDR1 SEHNR and CDR2 FQNEAQ (reference sequence).

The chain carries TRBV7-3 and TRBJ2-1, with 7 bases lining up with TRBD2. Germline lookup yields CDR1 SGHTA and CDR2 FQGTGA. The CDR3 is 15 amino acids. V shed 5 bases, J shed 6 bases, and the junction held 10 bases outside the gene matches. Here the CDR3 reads CASSTGGVGINEQFF. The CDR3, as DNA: TGTGCCAGCAGCACGGGGGGAGTGGGTATCAATGAGCAGTTCTTC.

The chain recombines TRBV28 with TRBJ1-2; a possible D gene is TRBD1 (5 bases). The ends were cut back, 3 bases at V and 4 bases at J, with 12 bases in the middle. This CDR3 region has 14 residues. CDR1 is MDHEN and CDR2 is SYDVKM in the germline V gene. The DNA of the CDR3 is TGTGCCAGCAGTTTGGGGCAGGGCACCTATGGCTACACCTTC. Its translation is CASSLGQGTYGYTF.

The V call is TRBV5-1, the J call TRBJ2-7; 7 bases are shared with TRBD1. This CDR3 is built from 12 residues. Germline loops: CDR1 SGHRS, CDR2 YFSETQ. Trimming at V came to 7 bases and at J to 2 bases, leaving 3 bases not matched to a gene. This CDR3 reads CASRDSTYEQYF. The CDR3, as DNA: TGCGCCAGCCGGGACAGCACCTACGAGCAGTACTTC.

Written as DNA, the CDR3 is TGCGCCAGCAGCCCCCCGGAGGGCCAGGGGACCCAGTACTTC. This codes for CASSPPEGQGTQYF. The V and J genes are TRBV5-1 and TRBJ2-5; D might be TRBD2 (6 bases). The CDR3 spans 14 residues. The V gene lost 4 bases and the J gene lost 7 bases, with 17 bases spanning the gap. Per the germline V gene, CDR1 is SGHRS and CDR2 is YFSETQ.

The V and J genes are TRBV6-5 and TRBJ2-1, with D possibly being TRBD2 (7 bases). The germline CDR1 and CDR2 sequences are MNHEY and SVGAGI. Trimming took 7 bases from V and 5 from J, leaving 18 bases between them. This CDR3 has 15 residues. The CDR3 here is CASTTWEGVHNEQFF. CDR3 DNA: TGTGCCAGCACCACATGGGAGGGGGTACACAATGAGCAGTTCTTC.

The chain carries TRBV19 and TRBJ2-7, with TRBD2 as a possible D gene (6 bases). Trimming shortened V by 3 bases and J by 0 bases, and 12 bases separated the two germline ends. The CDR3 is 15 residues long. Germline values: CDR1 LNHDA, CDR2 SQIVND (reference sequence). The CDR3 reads CASSILAGSSYEQYF. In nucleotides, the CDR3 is TGTGCCAGTAGTATCTTGGCGGGGAGCTCCTACGAGCAGTACTTC.

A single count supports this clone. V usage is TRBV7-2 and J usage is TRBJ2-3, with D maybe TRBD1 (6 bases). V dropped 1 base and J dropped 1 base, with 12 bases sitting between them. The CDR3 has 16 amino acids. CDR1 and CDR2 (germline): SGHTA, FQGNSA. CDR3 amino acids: CASSLVPAGGTDTQYF. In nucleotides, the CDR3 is TGTGCCAGCAGCTTAGTTCCTGCAGGGGGCACAGATACGCAGTATTTT.

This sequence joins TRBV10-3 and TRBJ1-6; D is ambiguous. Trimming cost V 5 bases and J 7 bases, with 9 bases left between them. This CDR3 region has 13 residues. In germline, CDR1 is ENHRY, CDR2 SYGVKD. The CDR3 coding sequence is TGTGCCATCAGTCCCGACTTAAATTCACCCCTCCACTTT. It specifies CAISPDLNSPLHF.

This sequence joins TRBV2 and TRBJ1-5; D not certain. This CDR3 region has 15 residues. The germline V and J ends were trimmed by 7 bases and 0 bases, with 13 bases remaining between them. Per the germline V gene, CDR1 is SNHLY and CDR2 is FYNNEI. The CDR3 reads CASTWGGNSNQPQHF. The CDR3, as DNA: TGTGCCAGCACCTGGGGAGGGAATAGCAATCAGCCCCAGCATTTT.

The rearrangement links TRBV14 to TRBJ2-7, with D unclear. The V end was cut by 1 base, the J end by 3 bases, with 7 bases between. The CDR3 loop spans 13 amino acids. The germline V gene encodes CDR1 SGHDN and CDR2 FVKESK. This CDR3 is CASSQVRGYEQYF. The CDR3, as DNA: TGTGCCAGCAGCCAAGTTAGAGGCTACGAGCAGTACTTC.

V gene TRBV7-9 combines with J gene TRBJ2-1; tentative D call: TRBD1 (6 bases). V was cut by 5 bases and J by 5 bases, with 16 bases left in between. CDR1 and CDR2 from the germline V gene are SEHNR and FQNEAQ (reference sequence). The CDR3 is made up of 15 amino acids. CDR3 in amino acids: CASSPPARTDNEQFF. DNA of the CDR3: TGTGCCAGCAGCCCCCCGGCCCGGACAGACAATGAGCAGTTCTTC.

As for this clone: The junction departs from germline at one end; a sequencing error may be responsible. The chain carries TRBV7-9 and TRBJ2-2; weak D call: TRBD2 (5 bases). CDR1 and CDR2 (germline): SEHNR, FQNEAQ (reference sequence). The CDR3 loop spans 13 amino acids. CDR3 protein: CASSFGSAPEVFF. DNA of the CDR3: TGTGCCAGCAGCTTCGGCTCTGCGCCGGAGGTGTTTTTT.

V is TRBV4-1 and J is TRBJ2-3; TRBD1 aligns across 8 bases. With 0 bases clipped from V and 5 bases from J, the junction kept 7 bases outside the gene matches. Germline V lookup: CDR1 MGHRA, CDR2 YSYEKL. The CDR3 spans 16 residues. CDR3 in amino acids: CASSQEWAGGIDTQYF. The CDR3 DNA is TGCGCCAGCAGCCAAGAATGGGCAGGGGGCATAGATACGCAGTATTTT.

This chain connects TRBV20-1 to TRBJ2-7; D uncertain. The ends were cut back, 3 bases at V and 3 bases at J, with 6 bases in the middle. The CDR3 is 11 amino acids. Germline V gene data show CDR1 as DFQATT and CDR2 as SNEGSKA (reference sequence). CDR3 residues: CSASSSYEQYF. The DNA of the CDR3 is TGCAGTGCTAGCTCCAGCTACGAGCAGTACTTC.

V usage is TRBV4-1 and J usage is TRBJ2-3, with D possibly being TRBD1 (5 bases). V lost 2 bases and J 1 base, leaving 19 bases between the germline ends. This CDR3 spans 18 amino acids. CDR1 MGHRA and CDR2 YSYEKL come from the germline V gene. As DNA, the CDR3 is TGCGCCAGCAGCCAAAGGGCTGACAGATTTTCAGGCACAGATACGCAGTATTTT. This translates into CASSQRADRFSGTDTQYF.

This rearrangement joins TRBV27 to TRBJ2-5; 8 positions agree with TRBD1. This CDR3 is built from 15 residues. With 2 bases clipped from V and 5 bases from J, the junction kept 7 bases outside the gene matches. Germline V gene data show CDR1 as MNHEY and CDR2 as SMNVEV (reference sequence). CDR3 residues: CASSLRQGRWETQYF. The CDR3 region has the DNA TGTGCCAGCAGTTTACGACAGGGGAGGTGGGAGACCCAGTACTTC.

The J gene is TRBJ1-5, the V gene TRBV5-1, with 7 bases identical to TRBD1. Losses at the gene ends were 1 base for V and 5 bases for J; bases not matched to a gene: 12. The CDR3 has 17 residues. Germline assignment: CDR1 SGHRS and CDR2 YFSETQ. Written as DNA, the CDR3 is TGCGCCAGCAGCTTGACCCCCCAACAGGGGAGAGATCAGCCCCAGCATTTT. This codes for CASSLTPQQGRDQPQHF. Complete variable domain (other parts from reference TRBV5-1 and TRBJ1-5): KAGVTQTPRYLIKTRGQQVTLSCSPISGHRSVSWYQQTPGQGLQFLFEYFSETQRNKGNFPGRFSGRQFSNSRSEMNVSTLELGDSALYLCASSLTPQQGRDQPQHFGDGTRLSIL.

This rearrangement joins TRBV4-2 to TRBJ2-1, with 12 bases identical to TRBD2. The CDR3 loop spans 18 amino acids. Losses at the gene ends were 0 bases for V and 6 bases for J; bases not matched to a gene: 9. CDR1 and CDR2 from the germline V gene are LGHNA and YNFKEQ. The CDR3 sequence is CASSQDWATSGRANEQFF. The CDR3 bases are TGTGCCAGCAGCCAAGATTGGGCGACTAGCGGGAGAGCCAATGAGCAGTTCTTC.

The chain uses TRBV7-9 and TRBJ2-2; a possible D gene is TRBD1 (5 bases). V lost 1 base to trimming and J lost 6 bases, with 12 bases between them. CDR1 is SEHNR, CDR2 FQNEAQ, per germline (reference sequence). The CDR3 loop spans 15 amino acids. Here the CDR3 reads CASSLGITGSGELFF. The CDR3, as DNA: TGTGCCAGCAGCTTAGGAATCACAGGCTCCGGGGAGCTGTTTTTT.

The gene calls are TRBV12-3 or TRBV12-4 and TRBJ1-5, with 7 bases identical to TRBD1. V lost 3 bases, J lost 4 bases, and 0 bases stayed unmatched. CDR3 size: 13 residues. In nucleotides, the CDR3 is TGTGCCAGCAGTTTCAGGGGGAATCAGCCCCAGCATTTT. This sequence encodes CASSFRGNQPQHF.

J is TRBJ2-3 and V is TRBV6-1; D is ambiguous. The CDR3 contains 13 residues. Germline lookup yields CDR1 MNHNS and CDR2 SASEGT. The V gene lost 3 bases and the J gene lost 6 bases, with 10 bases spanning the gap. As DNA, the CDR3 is TGTGCCAGCAGTGAGTACGAGGTGGATACGCAGTATTTT. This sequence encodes CASSEYEVDTQYF.

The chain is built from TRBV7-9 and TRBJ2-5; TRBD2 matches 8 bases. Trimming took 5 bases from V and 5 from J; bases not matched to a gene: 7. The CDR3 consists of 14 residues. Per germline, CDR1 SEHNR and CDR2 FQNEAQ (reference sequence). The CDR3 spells CASSPGGGAETQYF. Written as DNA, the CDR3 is TGTGCCAGCAGCCCGGGGGGGGGCGCGGAGACCCAGTACTTC.